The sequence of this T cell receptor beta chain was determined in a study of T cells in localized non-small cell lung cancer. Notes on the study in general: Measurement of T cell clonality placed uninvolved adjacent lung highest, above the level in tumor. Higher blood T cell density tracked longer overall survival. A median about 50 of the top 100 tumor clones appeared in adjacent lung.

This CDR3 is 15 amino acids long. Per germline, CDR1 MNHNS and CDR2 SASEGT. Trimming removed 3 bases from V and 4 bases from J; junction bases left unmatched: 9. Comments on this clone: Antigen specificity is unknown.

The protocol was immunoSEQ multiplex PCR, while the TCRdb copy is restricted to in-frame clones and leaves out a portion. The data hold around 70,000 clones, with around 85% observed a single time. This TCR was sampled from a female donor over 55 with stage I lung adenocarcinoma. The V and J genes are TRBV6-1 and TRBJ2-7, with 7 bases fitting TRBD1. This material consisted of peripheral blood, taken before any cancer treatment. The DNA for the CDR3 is TGTGCCAGCAGTGAGGTCCCGACAGGGCCGTACGAGCAGTACTTC. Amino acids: CASSEVPTGPYEQYF.